These 32 T cell receptor beta chains came from one sample sequenced in a study of blood T cell repertoires in COVID-19. TCRdb's table, derived via immunoSEQ multiplex PCR, lists solely in-frame clones and lacks some. The repertoire holds 15,000 to 17,000 clones, with roughly 85% as singletons. The sequenced sample consisted of peripheral blood. Receptors were obtained from a man in his 70s in a cohort sampled during active COVID-19.

By share, this clone ranks as medium-sized. The chain links TRBV5-5 to TRBJ2-1; a weak D match, TRBD1 (5 bases). This CDR3 region has 13 residues. V dropped 2 bases and J dropped 9 bases, with 12 bases sitting between them. The germline V gene encodes CDR1 SGHKS and CDR2 YYEKEE (reference sequence). The CDR3 DNA reads TGTGCCAGCAGCTTTGGGGCAGGAAGTGAGCAGTTCTTC. It encodes CASSFGAGSEQFF. The full variable domain, completed using reference TRBV5-5 and TRBJ2-1, is DAGVTQSPTHLIKTRGQQVTLRCSPISGHKSVSWYQQVLGQGPQFIFQYYEKEERGRGNFPDRFSARQFPNYSSELNVNALLLGDSALYLCASSFGAGSEQFFGPGTRLTVL.

The rearrangement links TRBV6-6 to TRBJ2-3, with D tentatively TRBD2 (6 bases). Trimming removed 5 bases at V and 2 bases at J, with 20 bases between. The length of the CDR3 is 17 residues. Germline V CDR1 and CDR2: MNHNY, SVGAGI (reference sequence). The CDR3 loop is CASSRNPLAYHTDTQYF. As DNA, the CDR3 is TGTGCCAGCAGTCGGAACCCTCTAGCGTACCACACAGATACGCAGTATTTT.

This clone was counted once. The chain couples TRBV20-1 to TRBJ2-2; perhaps TRBD1 as D (6 bases). V lost 6 bases to trimming and J lost 5 bases, with 7 bases between them. Germline CDR1 reads DFQATT; CDR2 reads SNEGSKA (reference sequence). The CDR3 has 11 amino acids. CDR3 sequence reads: CSARGTGELFF. The CDR3, as DNA: TGCAGTGCAAGGGGGACCGGGGAGCTGTTTTTT.

The chain links TRBV27 to TRBJ1-4; 12 bases are a match to TRBD1. The V segment lost 4 bases and the J segment 8 bases; nucleotides outside the gene matches: 5. Per the germline V gene, CDR1 is MNHEY and CDR2 is SMNVEV (reference sequence). This CDR3 has 15 amino acids. The CDR3 DNA reads as TGTGCCAGCAGTTATCGGGGGACAGGGGGCGAAAAACTGTTTTTT. Protein: CASSYRGTGGEKLFF.

The gene calls are TRBV5-8 and TRBJ2-4; 15 nucleotides agree with TRBD2. Per the germline V gene, CDR1 is SGHTS and CDR2 is YDEGEE. This CDR3 has 18 amino acids. After removal of 3 bases from V and 2 bases from J, the junction contained 6 bases not matched to a gene. The CDR3 DNA reads TGTGCCAGCAGCTCGGGACTAGCGGGAGGATTAACCAAAAACATTCAGTACTTC. Protein product: CASSSGLAGGLTKNIQYF.

This chain links TRBV5-1 with TRBJ2-5; 10 bases align to TRBD1. The CDR3 is 16 residues long. The germline V gene has CDR1 SGHRS and CDR2 YFSETQ. V was clipped by 3 bases and J by 4 bases; unmatched bases: 9. The CDR3 sequence is CASSWGQGILGETQYF. CDR3 nucleotide sequence: TGCGCCAGCAGCTGGGGACAGGGGATTTTGGGAGAGACCCAGTACTTC.

The chain joins TRBV6-5 to TRBJ2-3; D gene unclear. The CDR3 sequence is 15 residues long. Germline V lookup: CDR1 MNHEY, CDR2 SVGAGI. V dropped 0 bases and J dropped 2 bases, with 9 bases sitting between them. The chain's CDR3 is CASSYSGRTTDTQYF. The CDR3 DNA reads TGTGCCAGCAGTTACTCGGGCAGAACCACAGATACGCAGTATTTT.

This clone has more than one count but fewer than ten. The rearrangement links TRBV11-2 to TRBJ2-7, with 7 bases lining up with TRBD2. The germline V gene has CDR1 SGHAT and CDR2 FQNNGV. This CDR3 comprises 17 residues. The junction had 17 bases not matched to a gene; V was cut back by 4 bases and J by 5 bases. The CDR3 loop is CASSSIRGRGKLHEQYF. CDR3 nucleotide sequence: TGTGCCAGCAGCTCCATCCGGGGGAGGGGAAAGCTGCACGAGCAGTACTTC.

V and J are TRBV3-1 (or the pseudogene TRBV3-2) and TRBJ1-1, with 8 bases lining up with TRBD1. Losses at the gene ends were 4 bases for V and 1 base for J; bases not matched to a gene: 5. Looked up from germline, CDR1 is LGHDT and CDR2 is YNNKEL (reference sequence). CDR3 length equals 15 residues. CDR3 protein: CASSPNRGGNTEAFF. CDR3 nucleotides: TGTGCCAGCAGCCCTAACAGGGGGGGGAACACTGAAGCTTTCTTT.

V gene TRBV18 combines with J gene TRBJ1-5; D possibly corresponds to TRBD1 (6 bases). Trimming shortened V by 3 bases and J by 7 bases, and 13 bases separated the two germline ends. The CDR3 loop spans 14 amino acids. Germline values: CDR1 KGHSH, CDR2 LQKENI. The CDR3 loop reads CASSPDSKKQPQHF. In DNA form, the CDR3 reads TGTGCCAGCTCACCGGACAGTAAGAAACAGCCCCAGCATTTT.

The gene calls are TRBV2 and TRBJ1-1; D call uncertain. V shed 4 bases and J shed 1 base, with 4 bases lying between them. Germline-derived CDR1 and CDR2 are SNHLY and FYNNEI. CDR3 length equals 12 residues. CDR3 in amino acids: CASSVRNTEAFF. The CDR3 DNA is TGTGCCAGCAGTGTGCGGAACACTGAAGCTTTCTTT.

The chain carries TRBV15 and TRBJ1-5, with no clear D. Trimming took 0 bases from V and 3 from J, leaving 6 bases between them. The CDR3 runs to 14 residues. Germline V gene sequence: CDR1 LNHNV, CDR2 YYDKDF (reference sequence). The CDR3 region is CATSRDRSNQPQHF. The CDR3 nucleotides read TGTGCCACCAGCAGAGACAGGTCCAATCAGCCCCAGCATTTT.

This chain joins TRBV11-3 and TRBJ2-5; TRBD1 agrees at 8 bases. The junction had 2 bases not matched to a gene; V was cut back by 1 base and J by 7 bases. Per the germline V gene, CDR1 is SGHNT and CDR2 is YENEEA. This CDR3 contains 13 residues. The CDR3 reads CASSLVTGGTQYF. The CDR3 DNA is TGTGCCAGCAGCTTAGTCACAGGGGGGACCCAGTACTTC.

Comment on this clone: This CDR3 is also generated by other DNA sequences in the sample. The V gene is TRBV19, the J gene TRBJ1-1; 8 bases are shared with TRBD1. The CDR3 consists of 15 residues. V shed 4 bases, J shed 4 bases, and the junction held 8 bases outside the gene matches. The germline V gene has CDR1 LNHDA and CDR2 SQIVND (reference sequence). The CDR3 loop reads CASSKGTGWGTEAFF. The CDR3 DNA follows: TGTGCCAGTAGTAAGGGGACAGGCTGGGGCACTGAAGCTTTCTTT.

The V gene is TRBV10-2, the J gene TRBJ2-3; the D gene is possibly TRBD1 (5 bases). Between the trimmed V and J ends, which lost 6 bases and 3 bases, there was a span of 16 bases. Germline V gives CDR1 WSHSY, CDR2 SAAADI. CDR3 size: 15 residues. In DNA, the CDR3 is TGCGCCAGCAGAGATACCCGACAGTTTACAGATACGCAGTATTTT. Translation: CASRDTRQFTDTQYF.

The V call is TRBV30, the J call TRBJ1-1; no firm D call. The length of the CDR3 is 11 residues. Germline-derived CDR1 and CDR2 are GTSNPN and SVGIG (reference sequence). Trimming took off 0 bases at V and 11 bases at J, with 10 bases between the two ends. This CDR3 reads CAWSVFGRAFF. CDR3 nucleotides: TGTGCCTGGAGTGTTTTCGGGAGGGCTTTCTTT. The full variable domain, rest sourced from reference TRBV30 and TRBJ1-1, is SQTIHQWPATLVQPVGSPLSLECTVEGTSNPNLYWYRQAAGRGLQLLFYSVGIGQISSEVPQNLSASRPQDRQFILSSKKLLLSDSGFYLCAWSVFGRAFFGQGTRLTVV.

The rearrangement joins TRBV19 to TRBJ2-1, with 12 bases matching TRBD2. The CDR3 has 17 amino acids. Per germline, CDR1 LNHDA and CDR2 SQIVND (reference sequence). Germline trimming cut 0 bases from V and 7 bases from J; bases unmatched to any gene: 7. The CDR3 sequence is CASSIERLAGVRNEQFF. The CDR3 region has the DNA TGTGCCAGTAGTATAGAAAGACTAGCGGGAGTCCGTAATGAGCAGTTCTTC.

This clone was picked up one time. The chain combines TRBV4-1 with TRBJ2-2; a weak D match, TRBD1 (5 bases). V dropped 0 bases and J dropped 5 bases, with 10 bases sitting between them. This CDR3 comprises 15 residues. The V gene's germline CDR1 is MGHRA and CDR2 YSYEKL. CDR3 DNA sequence: TGCGCCAGCAGCCAAGATCCCAGGGTAACCGGGGAGCTGTTTTTT. Translating it yields CASSQDPRVTGELFF.

In the case of this clone: Other DNA variants within this sample encode the same CDR3. The chain couples TRBV19 to TRBJ2-2; 7 bases map to TRBD1. Trimming took 5 bases from V and 4 from J; bases not matched to a gene: 7. The CDR3 runs to 15 residues. Germline-derived CDR1 and CDR2 are LNHDA and SQIVND (reference sequence). In DNA, the CDR3 is TGTGCCAGTAGTTCGGGACAGACCCTCACCGGGGAGCTGTTTTTT. The encoded protein is CASSSGQTLTGELFF.

This clone was recorded once. V usage is TRBV27 and J usage is TRBJ2-3, with D uncertain. V lost 2 bases and J 0 bases, leaving 9 bases between the germline ends. The CDR3 has 15 amino acids. CDR1 MNHEY and CDR2 SMNVEV come from the germline V gene (reference sequence). CDR3 residues: CASSLGAESTDTQYF. CDR3 in DNA: TGTGCCAGCAGTTTAGGAGCAGAAAGCACAGATACGCAGTATTTT.

This chain uses TRBV11-2 with TRBJ2-3; possibly TRBD2 for D (5 bases). The CDR3 has 16 amino acids. Germline CDR1 SGHAT, CDR2 FQNNGV. Deletions cut 1 base from V and 5 bases from J, with 16 bases between. CDR3 sequence: CASSLGLLGRGDTQYF. For the CDR3, the DNA is TGTGCCAGCAGCTTAGGCTTGCTTGGCCGGGGAGATACGCAGTATTTT.

The rearrangement uses TRBV19 and TRBJ2-2, with 9 bases that match TRBD1. The ends lost 4 bases at V and 4 bases at J; junction bases unmatched: 7. CDR3 size: 16 residues. Germline V lookup: CDR1 LNHDA, CDR2 SQIVND (reference sequence). Here the CDR3 DNA reads TGTGCCAGTAGTACCCTAGACAGGGGGGGCACCGGGGAGCTGTTTTTT. It translates to CASSTLDRGGTGELFF.

In its sample, this clone was seen a few times. The chain joins TRBV24-1 to TRBJ2-3; TRBD1 matches 10 bases. Germline loops: CDR1 KGHDR, CDR2 SFDVKD. V gave up 5 bases and J gave up 0 bases; unmatched junction bases: 16. The CDR3 is 20 amino acids. The CDR3 loop is CATSARAGTGEYTSTDTQYF. CDR3 in DNA: TGTGCCACCAGTGCCAGAGCCGGGACAGGGGAATATACTAGCACAGATACGCAGTATTTT.

The genes are TRBV20-1 and TRBJ2-5; perhaps TRBD2 as D (5 bases). CDR1 and CDR2 from the germline V gene are DFQATT and SNEGSKA (reference sequence). Between the trimmed V and J ends, which lost 6 bases and 1 base, there was a span of 6 bases. This CDR3 region has 11 residues. CDR3 amino acids: CSARGQETQYF. DNA for the CDR3: TGCAGTGCCCGGGGCCAAGAGACCCAGTACTTC.

This chain uses TRBV5-8 with TRBJ2-1, with 11 bases fitting TRBD1. V shed 2 bases, J shed 7 bases, and the junction held 11 bases outside the gene matches. Germline V gives CDR1 SGHTS, CDR2 YDEGEE. CDR3 size: 17 residues. The CDR3 bases are TGTGCCAGCAGCTTTGCCGGACAGGGGGCATTTAGGAATGAGCAGTTCTTC. Its translation is CASSFAGQGAFRNEQFF.

The V call is TRBV3-1 (or the pseudogene TRBV3-2), the J call TRBJ2-7; 7 bases fit TRBD2. V trimming: 0 bases; J trimming: 5 bases; junction bases outside the gene matches: 4. CDR3 length: 14 amino acids. Germline CDR1 and CDR2: LGHDT and YNNKEL (reference sequence). The CDR3 here is CASSQDRGRDEQYF. The DNA of the CDR3 is TGTGCCAGCAGCCAAGACCGCGGGAGAGACGAGCAGTACTTC.

V usage is TRBV7-7 and J usage is TRBJ2-5; 8 nucleotides align to TRBD2. The CDR3 has 17 amino acids. The V gene's germline CDR1 is SSHAT and CDR2 FNYEAQ (reference sequence). Losses at the gene ends were 3 bases for V and 1 base for J; bases not matched to a gene: 10. The DNA for the CDR3 is TGTGCCAGCAGCTTGACCAGCGGGAGCCCTCTCCAAGAGACCCAGTACTTC. Amino acid sequence: CASSLTSGSPLQETQYF.

In its sample, this clone was seen a few times. The chain is built from TRBV18 and TRBJ1-5; possibly TRBD1 for D (6 bases). From germline, CDR1 is KGHSH and CDR2 LQKENI. CDR3 length: 14 amino acids. V was clipped by 6 bases and J by 6 bases, with 15 bases between them. CDR3 DNA: TGTGCCAGCTCCCGAGGGGGGGGAGCTCAGCCCCAGCATTTT. Amino acid sequence: CASSRGGGAQPQHF.

J is TRBJ2-7 and V is TRBV7-8, with 7 bases fitting TRBD2. Germline CDR1 and CDR2: SGHVS and FQNEAQ. The CDR3 contains 15 residues. Losses at the gene ends were 1 base for V and 4 bases for J; bases not matched to a gene: 7. The DNA for the CDR3 is TGTGCCAGCAGCTTAGGGAGGCGGGAGCCATACGAGCAGTACTTC. Amino acids: CASSLGRREPYEQYF.

The genes are TRBV19 and TRBJ2-5, with 7 bases lining up with TRBD1. With V trimmed by 8 bases and J by 6 bases, 18 bases remained unmatched. Looked up from germline, CDR1 is LNHDA and CDR2 is SQIVND (reference sequence). This CDR3 is 16 amino acids long. CDR3 region: CASSPLGDRGGKTQYF. The CDR3 nucleotides are TGTGCCAGTTCCCCCCTCGGGGACAGAGGGGGAAAGACCCAGTACTTC. The whole variable domain, remainder taken from reference TRBV19 and TRBJ2-5, is DGGITQSPKYLFRKEGQNVTLSCEQNLNHDAMYWYRQDPGQGLRLIYYSQIVNDFQKGDIAEGYSVSREKKESFPLTVTSAQKNPTAFYLCASSPLGDRGGKTQYFGPGTRLLVL.

The gene calls are TRBV2 and TRBJ1-5, with a possible D match to TRBD1 (6 bases). Germline V gene lookup returns CDR1 SNHLY and CDR2 FYNNEI. V was shortened by 7 bases and J by 0 bases, with 10 bases between the two germline ends. The CDR3 is 14 amino acids. The CDR3 nucleotides are TGTGCCAGCAACCCAGGGGTTAGCAATCAGCCCCAGCATTTT. This sequence encodes CASNPGVSNQPQHF.

The CDR3 nucleotides read TGTGCCAGCAGCTGGGGGGGAGGTCTTAGGGATGAGCAGTTCTTC. It translates to CASSWGGGLRDEQFF. V and J are TRBV7-8 and TRBJ2-1, with 7 bases identical to TRBD2. The V gene's germline CDR1 is SGHVS and CDR2 FQNEAQ. The CDR3 is 15 residues long. The junction had 11 bases not matched to a gene; V was cut back by 4 bases and J by 8 bases.